The present TCR beta chain was sequenced within a study of OX40 agonist ivuxolimab in advanced cancers. Study conclusions and caveats: The authors also found low normalized T-cell clonal expansion in some nonresponders. CD8+ T cells (on average) carried more expanded clones than CD4+ T cells.

The assay was immunoSEQ multiplex PCR, and TCRdb's table has in-frame clones only and misses some. The data show fewer than 20,000 clones, approximately 80% seen once. The V end lost 1 base, the J end lost 2 bases, and 14 bases lay between the germline ends. Germline V CDR1 and CDR2: SNHLY, FYNNEI. The CDR3 has 16 residues. A note on this clone: Antigen unknown.

The TCR comes from an adult with an advanced solid tumor such as melanoma, head and neck, liver or kidney cancer. The sample was CD4+ or CD8+ T cells sorted from blood, taken in a trial of the OX40 agonist ivuxolimab. The rearrangement links TRBV2 to TRBJ2-5; D is ambiguous. DNA of the CDR3: TGTGCCAGCAGTGAAGAGGCGCTTGTAAGACAAGAGACCCAGTACTTC. Its translation: CASSEEALVRQETQYF.